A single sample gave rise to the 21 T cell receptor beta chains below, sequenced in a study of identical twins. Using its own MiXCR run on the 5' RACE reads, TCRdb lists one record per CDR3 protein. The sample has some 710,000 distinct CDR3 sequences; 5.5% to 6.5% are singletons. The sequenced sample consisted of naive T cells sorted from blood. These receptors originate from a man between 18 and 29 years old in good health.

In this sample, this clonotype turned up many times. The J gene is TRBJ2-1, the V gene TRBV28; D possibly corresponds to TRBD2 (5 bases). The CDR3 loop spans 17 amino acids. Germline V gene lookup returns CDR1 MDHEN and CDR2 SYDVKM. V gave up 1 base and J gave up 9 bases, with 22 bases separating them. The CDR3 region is CASSLYIRARGMGEQFF. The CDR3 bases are TGTGCCAGCAGTTTATACATCCGGGCCCGGGGTATGGGTGAGCAGTTCTTC.

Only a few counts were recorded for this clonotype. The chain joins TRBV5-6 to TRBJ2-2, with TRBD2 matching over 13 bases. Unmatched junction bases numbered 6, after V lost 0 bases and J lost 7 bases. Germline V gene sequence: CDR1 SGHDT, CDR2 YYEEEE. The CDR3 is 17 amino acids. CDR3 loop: CASSLDGLAGAGGELFF. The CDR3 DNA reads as TGTGCCAGCAGCTTGGACGGACTAGCGGGAGCGGGCGGGGAGCTGTTTTTT.

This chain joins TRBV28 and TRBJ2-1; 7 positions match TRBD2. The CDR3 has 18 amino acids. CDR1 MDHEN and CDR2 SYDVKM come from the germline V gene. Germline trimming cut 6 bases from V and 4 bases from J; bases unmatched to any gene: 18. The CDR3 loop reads CASSPELTVAGYYNEQFF. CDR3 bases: TGTGCCAGCAGCCCCGAACTCACCGTAGCGGGTTATTACAATGAGCAGTTCTTC.

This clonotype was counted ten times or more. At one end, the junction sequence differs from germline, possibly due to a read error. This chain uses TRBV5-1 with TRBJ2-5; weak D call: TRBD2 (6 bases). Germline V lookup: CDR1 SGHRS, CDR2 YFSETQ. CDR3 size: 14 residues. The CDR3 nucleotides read TGTGCCAGCAGCTTAGTCGGGGGAGAAGAGACCCAGTACTTC. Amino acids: CASSLVGGEETQYF.

CDR3 protein: CATSRAGLKDEQYV. The CDR3 bases are TGTGCCACCAGCAGAGCCGGGCTCAAGGACGAGCAGTACGTC. This chain links TRBV15 with TRBJ2-7; D call uncertain. Germline-derived CDR1 and CDR2 are LNHNV and YYDKDF (reference sequence). Trimming left V 1 base short and J 5 bases short, with 12 bases between. The CDR3 sequence is 14 residues long.

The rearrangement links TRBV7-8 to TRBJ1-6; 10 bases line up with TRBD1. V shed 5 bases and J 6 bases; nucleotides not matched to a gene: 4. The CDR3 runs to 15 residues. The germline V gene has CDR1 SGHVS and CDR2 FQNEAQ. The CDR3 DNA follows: TGTGCCAGCAGCCCCGGGACAGGGGTTAATTCACCCCTCCACTTT. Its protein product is CASSPGTGVNSPLHF.

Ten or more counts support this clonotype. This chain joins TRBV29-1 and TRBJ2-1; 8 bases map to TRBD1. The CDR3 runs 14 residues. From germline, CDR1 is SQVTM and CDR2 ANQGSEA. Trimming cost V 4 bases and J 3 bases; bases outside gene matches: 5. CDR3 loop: CSVGRDRGYNEQFF. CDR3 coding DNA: TGCAGCGTTGGCAGAGACAGGGGCTACAATGAGCAGTTCTTC.

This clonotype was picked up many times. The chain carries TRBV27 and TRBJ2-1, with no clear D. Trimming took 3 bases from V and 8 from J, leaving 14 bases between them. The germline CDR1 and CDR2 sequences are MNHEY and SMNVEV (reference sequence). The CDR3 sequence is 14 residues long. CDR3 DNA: TGTGCCAGCAGTTTTATGCGAGGTCGCGATGAGCAGTTCTTC. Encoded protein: CASSFMRGRDEQFF.

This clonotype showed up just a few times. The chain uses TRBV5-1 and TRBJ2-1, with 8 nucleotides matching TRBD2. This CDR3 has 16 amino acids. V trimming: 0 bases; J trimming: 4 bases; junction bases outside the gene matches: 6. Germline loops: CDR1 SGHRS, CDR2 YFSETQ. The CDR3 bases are TGCGCCAGCAGCTTGGCCGTACGGGGGGGATACAATGAGCAGTTCTTC. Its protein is CASSLAVRGGYNEQFF. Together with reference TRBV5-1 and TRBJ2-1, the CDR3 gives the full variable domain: KAGVTQTPRYLIKTRGQQVTLSCSPISGHRSVSWYQQTPGQGLQFLFEYFSETQRNKGNFPGRFSGRQFSNSRSEMNVSTLELGDSALYLCASSLAVRGGYNEQFFGPGTRLTVL.

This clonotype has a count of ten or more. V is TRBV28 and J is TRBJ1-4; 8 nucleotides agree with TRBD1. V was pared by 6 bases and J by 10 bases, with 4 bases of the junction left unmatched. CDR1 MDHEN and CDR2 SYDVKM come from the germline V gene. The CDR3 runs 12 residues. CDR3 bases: TGTGCCAGCAGCTTGGACAGGGCAAAACTGTTTTTT. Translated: CASSLDRAKLFF.

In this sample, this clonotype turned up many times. CDR3 loop: CAIGRLTDTQYF. The CDR3 DNA sequence: TGTGCCATCGGAAGATTAACAGATACGCAGTATTTT. The genes are TRBV10-3 and TRBJ2-3; D is ambiguous. The length of the CDR3 is 12 residues. Trimming took 8 bases from V and 3 from J, leaving 9 bases between them. The germline gives CDR1 ENHRY, CDR2 SYGVKD.

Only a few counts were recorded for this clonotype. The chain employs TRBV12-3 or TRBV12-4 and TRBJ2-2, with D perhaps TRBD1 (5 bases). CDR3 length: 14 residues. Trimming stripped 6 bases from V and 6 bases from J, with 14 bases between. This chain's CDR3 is CASRAATDSGELFF. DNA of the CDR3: TGTGCCAGCAGAGCCGCGACAGATTCCGGGGAGCTGTTTTTT.

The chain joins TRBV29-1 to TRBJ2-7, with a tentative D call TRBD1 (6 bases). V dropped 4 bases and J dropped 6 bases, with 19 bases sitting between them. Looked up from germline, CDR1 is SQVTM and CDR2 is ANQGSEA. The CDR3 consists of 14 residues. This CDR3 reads CSVASGDPRGEQYV. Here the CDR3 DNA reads TGCAGCGTTGCTTCAGGGGATCCCCGGGGCGAGCAGTACGTC.

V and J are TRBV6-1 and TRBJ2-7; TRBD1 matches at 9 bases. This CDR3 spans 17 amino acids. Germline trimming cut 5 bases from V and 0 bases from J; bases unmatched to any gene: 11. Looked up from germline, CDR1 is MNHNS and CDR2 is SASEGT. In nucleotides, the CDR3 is TGTGCCAGCAGTCAGGGACAGGGTTCGGTTGTCTCCTACGAGCAGTACTTC. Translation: CASSQGQGSVVSYEQYF.

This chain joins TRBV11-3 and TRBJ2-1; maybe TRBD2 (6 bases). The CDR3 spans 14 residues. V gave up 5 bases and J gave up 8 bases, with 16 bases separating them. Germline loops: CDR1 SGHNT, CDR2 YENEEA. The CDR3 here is CASSLRGSGDEQFF. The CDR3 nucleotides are TGTGCCAGCAGCCTACGGGGGAGTGGCGATGAGCAGTTCTTC.

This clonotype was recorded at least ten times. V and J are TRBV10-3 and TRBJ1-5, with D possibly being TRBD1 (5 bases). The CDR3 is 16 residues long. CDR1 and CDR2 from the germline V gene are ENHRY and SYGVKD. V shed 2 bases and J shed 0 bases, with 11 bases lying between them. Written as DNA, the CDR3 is TGTGCCATCAGTGAGGGTACAGGTAATAGCAATCAGCCCCAGCATTTT. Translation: CAISEGTGNSNQPQHF.

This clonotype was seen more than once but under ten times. CDR3 sequence (DNA): TGTGCCAGCAGTTTTGACAGGGGGCGCCGCTACGAGCAGTACTTC. Protein sequence: CASSFDRGRRYEQYF. V and J are TRBV6-2 or TRBV6-3 and TRBJ2-7, with TRBD1 matching over 10 bases. The CDR3 runs to 15 residues. Germline CDR1 is MNHEY and CDR2 is SVGEGT. J gave up 3 bases and V 4 bases, and 6 bases lay outside the gene matches.

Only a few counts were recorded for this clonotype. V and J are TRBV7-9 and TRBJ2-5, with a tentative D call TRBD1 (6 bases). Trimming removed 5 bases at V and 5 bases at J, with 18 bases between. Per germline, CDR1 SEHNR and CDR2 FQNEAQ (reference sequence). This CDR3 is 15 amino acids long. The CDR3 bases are TGTGCCAGCAGCACGAACAGGGTTGGAGGCGAGACCCAGTACTTC. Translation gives CASSTNRVGGETQYF.

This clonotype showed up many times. The chain's CDR3 is CASSLDGLAGGPPYEQYV. The CDR3 DNA follows: TGCGCCAGCAGCTTGGATGGACTAGCGGGAGGTCCTCCCTACGAGCAGTACGTC. The gene calls are TRBV5-1 and TRBJ2-7, with 14 bases identical to TRBD2. J lost 2 bases, V lost 0 bases, and 7 bases had no gene match. The CDR3 is 18 residues long. The germline V gene has CDR1 SGHRS and CDR2 YFSETQ.

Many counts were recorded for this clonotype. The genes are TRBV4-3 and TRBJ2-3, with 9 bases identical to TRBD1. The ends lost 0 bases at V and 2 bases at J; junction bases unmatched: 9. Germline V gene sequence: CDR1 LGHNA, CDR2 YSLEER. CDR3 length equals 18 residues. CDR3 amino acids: CASSQDVTGTGNTDTQYF. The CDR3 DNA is TGCGCCAGCAGCCAAGATGTAACTGGGACAGGGAACACAGATACGCAGTATTTT.

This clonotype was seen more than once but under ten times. The CDR3 nucleotides are TGTGCCAGCAGTGACCGGACAGGGCGGAATTCACCCCTCCACTTT. Residues: CASSDRTGRNSPLHF. The chain carries TRBV27 and TRBJ1-6, with TRBD1 matching over 8 bases. CDR1 is MNHEY and CDR2 is SMNVEV in the germline V gene (reference sequence). The V gene end was trimmed by 5 bases and the J gene end by 7 bases; junction bases not matched to a gene: 7. This CDR3 has 15 residues.